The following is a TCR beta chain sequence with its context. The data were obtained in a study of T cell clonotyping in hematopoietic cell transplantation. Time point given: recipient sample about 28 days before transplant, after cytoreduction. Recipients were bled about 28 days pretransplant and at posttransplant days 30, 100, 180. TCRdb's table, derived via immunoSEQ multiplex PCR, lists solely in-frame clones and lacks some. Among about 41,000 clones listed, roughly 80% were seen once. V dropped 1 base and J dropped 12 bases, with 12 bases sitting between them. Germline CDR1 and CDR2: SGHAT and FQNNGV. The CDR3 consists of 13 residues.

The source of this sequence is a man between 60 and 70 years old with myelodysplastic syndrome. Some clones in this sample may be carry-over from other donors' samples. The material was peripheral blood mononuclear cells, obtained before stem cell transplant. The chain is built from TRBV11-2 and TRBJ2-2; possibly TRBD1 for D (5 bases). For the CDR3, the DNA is TGTGCCAGCAGCTTAGCAGGGCCAGGGAAGCTGTTTTTT. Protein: CASSLAGPGKLFF.